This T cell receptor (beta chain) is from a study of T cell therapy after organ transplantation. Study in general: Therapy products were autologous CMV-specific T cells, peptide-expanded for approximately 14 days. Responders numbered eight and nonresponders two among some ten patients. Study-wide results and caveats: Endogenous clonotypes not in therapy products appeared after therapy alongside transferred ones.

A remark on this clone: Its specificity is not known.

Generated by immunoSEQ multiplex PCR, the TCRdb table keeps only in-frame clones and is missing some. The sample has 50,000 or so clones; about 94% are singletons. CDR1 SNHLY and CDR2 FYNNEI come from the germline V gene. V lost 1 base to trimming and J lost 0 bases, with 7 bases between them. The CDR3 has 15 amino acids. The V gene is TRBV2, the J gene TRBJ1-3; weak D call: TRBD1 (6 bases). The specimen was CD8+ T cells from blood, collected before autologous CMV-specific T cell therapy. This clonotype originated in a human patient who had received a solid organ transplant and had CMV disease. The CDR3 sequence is CASSEGTDSGNTIYF. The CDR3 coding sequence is TGTGCCAGCAGTGAAGGGACAGACTCTGGAAACACCATATATTTT.